This T cell receptor (beta chain) was sequenced during a study of low-dose radiotherapy and immunotherapy resistance in tumors. Documented time point: after trial treatment. Described treatment: LDRT plus nivolumab, ipilimumab, low-dose cyclophosphamide and aspirin (RACIN trial). Alpha- and beta-chain coverage of first-strand cDNA came from TRAV- and TRBV-specific primers. With a constant-region primer and a V-primer adapter, TCRs were subjected to about 20 PCR cycles of amplification. TCRdb reprocessed the reads with MiXCR, giving one entry per CDR3 protein. The top ten hold approximately 1.5% of the sample, which has 80,000 or so distinct CDR3 sequences, about 17% seen once. Germline-derived CDR1 and CDR2 are MDHEN and SYDVKM. This CDR3 region has 14 residues. The J segment lost 0 bases and the V segment lost 5 bases, leaving 1 base of the junction unmatched.

The sample here was PBMCs, taken after low-dose radiotherapy plus immunotherapy. The TCR was taken from a male donor with prostate cancer. The chain has TRBV28 and TRBJ1-3, with 7 bases lining up with TRBD1. CDR3 in DNA: TGTGCCAGCAGTGCAGGGGGCTCTGGAAACACCATATATTTT. This gives the protein CASSAGGSGNTIYF.